This T cell receptor beta chain was documented in a study of T cells in women clearing cervical HPV infection. Study overall: Blood came at first lesion visit for cases, post-clearance for controls.

General study findings and limits: Effector/memory and HPV-specific T cells were not isolated, and association timing is unknown.

The CDR3 totals 15 residues. J gave up 6 bases and V 3 bases, and 9 bases lay outside the gene matches. Germline values: CDR1 DFQATT, CDR2 SNEGSKA (reference sequence). All participants had a single incident cervical HPV16 infection, and prevalent HPV16 infections were excluded. Cervical HPV DNA detected by MY09/MY11 PCR, typed by dot-blot. Using immunoSEQ multiplex PCR, the repertoire was profiled, and TCRdb retains in-frame clones only, with some absent. The table for this sample gives some 20,000 clones. A word on this clone: Its antigen is not known. The CDR3 goes on 3 residues after the read ends, and that part is filled in from the germline J gene.

The receptor was derived from a woman aged 18-70 years with a cervical HPV16 infection that either progressed to CIN3+ or cleared (not recorded which). The material sequenced was blood buffy coat. The chain has TRBV20-1 and TRBJ2-2; TRBD1 matches at 8 bases. This chain's CDR3 is CSARPTGVGAGELFF. Incomplete CDR3 DNA: TGCAGTGCTAGGCCGACAGGGGTTGGGGCCGGGGAG.